These T cell receptor beta chains were read from a single sample in a study of shared clonotypes between healthy human individuals. Measured with immunoSEQ multiplex PCR; TCRdb has only the in-frame clones, and not every one. The repertoire holds millions of clones, with just under 95% as singletons. The sequenced sample consisted of naive CD8+ T cells sorted from blood. These receptors were obtained from a man aged 18 to 30 in good health. The CDR3 runs from the conserved cysteine through the conserved F or W. Fields, in order: V gene, CDR3 length, D gene, J gene, clone size, CDR3 protein, CDR3 DNA. The D gene is left open where the match is weak. Size values are once, few and many counts, or a class for expanded clones, and some rows have none.

TRBV18	14	TRBD1	TRBJ2-7	.	CASSPWDRSYEQYF	TGTGCCAGCTCACCGTGGGACAGATCCTACGAGCAGTACTTC
TRBV5-6	16	TRBD2	TRBJ2-3	.	CASSLVFSGPTDTQYF	TGTGCCAGCAGCTTGGTGTTTAGCGGGCCCACAGATACGCAGTATTTT
TRBV27	13	.	TRBJ1-1	.	CASRYTENTEAFF	TGTGCCAGCAGATATACAGAGAACACTGAAGCTTTCTTT
TRBV4-1	15	.	TRBJ2-1	.	CASSQVLGGWNEQFF	TGCGCCAGCAGCCAAGTTCTAGGGGGGTGGAATGAGCAGTTCTTC
TRBV30	14	.	TRBJ1-5	.	CAWSGFDSYQPQHF	TGTGCCTGGAGCGGTTTCGACAGTTATCAGCCCCAGCATTTT
TRBV5-5	15	.	TRBJ1-5	.	CASSLDLYSNQPQHF	TGTGCCAGCAGCTTGGACTTATATAGCAATCAGCCCCAGCATTTT
TRBV29-1	12	.	TRBJ1-4	.	CSVEDQQGPVFF	TGCAGCGTTGAAGATCAACAAGGACCTGTGTTTTTT
TRBV19	11	.	TRBJ2-2	.	CASSSPGELFF	TGTGCCAGTAGTTCCCCCGGGGAGCTGTTTTTT
TRBV2	12	.	TRBJ1-2	once	CASIGEGSGYTF	TGTGCCAGCATAGGAGAGGGCTCTGGCTACACCTTC
TRBV27	14	TRBD1	TRBJ2-1	.	CASTRDSSYNEQFF	TGTGCCAGCACCAGGGACAGCTCCTACAATGAGCAGTTCTTC
TRBV4-2	14	.	TRBJ2-5	.	CASSQPGLQETQYF	TGTGCCAGCAGCCAACCGGGATTACAAGAGACCCAGTACTTC
TRBV6-5	11	.	TRBJ1-1	.	CASSTKFLAFF	TGTGCCAGCAGTACAAAATTCCTAGCTTTCTTT